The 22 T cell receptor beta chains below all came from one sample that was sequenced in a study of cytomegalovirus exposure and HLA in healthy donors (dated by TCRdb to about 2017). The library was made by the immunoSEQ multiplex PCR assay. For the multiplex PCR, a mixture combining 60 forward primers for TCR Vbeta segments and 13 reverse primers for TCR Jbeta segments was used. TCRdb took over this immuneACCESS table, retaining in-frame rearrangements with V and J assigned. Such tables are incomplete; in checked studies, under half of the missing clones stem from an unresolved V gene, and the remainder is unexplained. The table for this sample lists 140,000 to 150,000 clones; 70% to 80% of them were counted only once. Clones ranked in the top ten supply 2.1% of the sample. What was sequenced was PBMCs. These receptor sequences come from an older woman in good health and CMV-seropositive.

CDR3 residues: CASSTSSGDTQYF. The CDR3 DNA reads TGTGCCAGTAGTACCTCCTCGGGAGATACGCAGTATTTT. The rearrangement joins TRBV19 to TRBJ2-3, with no clear D. The CDR3 runs to 13 residues. Trimming removed 4 bases at V and 5 bases at J, with 10 bases between. The germline V gene encodes CDR1 LNHDA and CDR2 SQIVND (reference sequence).

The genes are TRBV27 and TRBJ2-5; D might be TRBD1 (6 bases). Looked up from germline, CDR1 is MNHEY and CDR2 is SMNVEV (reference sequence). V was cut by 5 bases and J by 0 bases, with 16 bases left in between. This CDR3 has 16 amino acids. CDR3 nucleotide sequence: TGTGCCAGCAGTCCCTATACAGGGTTCTACCAAGAGACCCAGTACTTC. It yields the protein CASSPYTGFYQETQYF.

The CDR3 loop reads CASSFLRDQPQHF. CDR3 in DNA: TGTGCCAGCAGTTTTCTTCGGGATCAGCCCCAGCATTTT. The rearrangement joins TRBV28 to TRBJ1-5; D remains ambiguous. This CDR3 spans 13 amino acids. V was trimmed by 3 bases and J by 5 bases, leaving 8 bases between them. CDR1 is MDHEN and CDR2 is SYDVKM in the germline V gene.

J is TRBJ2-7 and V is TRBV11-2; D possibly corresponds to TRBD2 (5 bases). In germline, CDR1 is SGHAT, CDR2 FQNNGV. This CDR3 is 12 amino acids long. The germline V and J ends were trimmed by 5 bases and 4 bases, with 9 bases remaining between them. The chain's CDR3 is CASSPGEYEQYF. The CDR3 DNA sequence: TGTGCCAGCAGCCCCGGGGAATACGAGCAGTACTTC.

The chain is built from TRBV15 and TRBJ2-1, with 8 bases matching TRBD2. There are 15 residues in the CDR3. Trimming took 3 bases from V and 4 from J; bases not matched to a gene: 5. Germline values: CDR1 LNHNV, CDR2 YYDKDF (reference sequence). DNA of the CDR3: TGTGCCACCAGCAGCCTAACGGGAGGGTACAATGAGCAGTTCTTC. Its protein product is CATSSLTGGYNEQFF.

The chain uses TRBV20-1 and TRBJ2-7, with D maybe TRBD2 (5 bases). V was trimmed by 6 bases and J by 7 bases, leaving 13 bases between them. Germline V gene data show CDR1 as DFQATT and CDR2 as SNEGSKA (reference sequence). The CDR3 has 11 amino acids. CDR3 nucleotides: TGCAGTGCCGGACTGAAGGTTGAGCAGTACTTC. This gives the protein CSAGLKVEQYF.

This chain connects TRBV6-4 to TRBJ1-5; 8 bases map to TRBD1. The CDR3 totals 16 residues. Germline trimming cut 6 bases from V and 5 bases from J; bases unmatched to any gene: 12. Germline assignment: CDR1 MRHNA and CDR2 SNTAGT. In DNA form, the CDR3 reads TGTGCCAGCAGAGAAAGAGAAACAGGGGGGCATCAGCCCCAGCATTTT. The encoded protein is CASRERETGGHQPQHF.

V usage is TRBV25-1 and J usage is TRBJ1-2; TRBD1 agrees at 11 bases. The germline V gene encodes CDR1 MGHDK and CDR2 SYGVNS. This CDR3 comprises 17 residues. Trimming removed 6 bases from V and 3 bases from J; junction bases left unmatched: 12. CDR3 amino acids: CASRGSDRGRSDYGYTF. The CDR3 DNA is TGTGCCAGCAGGGGATCGGACAGGGGGCGATCGGACTATGGCTACACCTTC.

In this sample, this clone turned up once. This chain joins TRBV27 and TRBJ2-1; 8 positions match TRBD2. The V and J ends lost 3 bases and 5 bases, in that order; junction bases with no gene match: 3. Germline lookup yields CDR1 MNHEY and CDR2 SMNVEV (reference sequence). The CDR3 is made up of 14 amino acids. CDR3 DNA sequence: TGTGCCAGCAGTTTCAGGACTAGCAACAATGAGCAGTTCTTC. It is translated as CASSFRTSNNEQFF.

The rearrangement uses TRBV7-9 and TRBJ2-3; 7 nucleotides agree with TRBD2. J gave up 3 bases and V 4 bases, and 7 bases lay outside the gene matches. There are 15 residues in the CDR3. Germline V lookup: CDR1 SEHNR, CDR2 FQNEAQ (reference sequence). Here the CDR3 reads CASSSRSGRTDTQYF. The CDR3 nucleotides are TGTGCCAGCAGCTCCCGTAGCGGGCGAACAGATACGCAGTATTTT.

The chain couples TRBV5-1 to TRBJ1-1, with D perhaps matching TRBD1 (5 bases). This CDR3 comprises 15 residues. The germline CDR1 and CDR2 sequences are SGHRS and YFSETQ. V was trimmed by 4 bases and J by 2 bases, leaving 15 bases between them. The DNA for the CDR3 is TGCGCCAGCAGCGTACTATCGACAGACAACACTGAAGCTTTCTTT. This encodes CASSVLSTDNTEAFF.

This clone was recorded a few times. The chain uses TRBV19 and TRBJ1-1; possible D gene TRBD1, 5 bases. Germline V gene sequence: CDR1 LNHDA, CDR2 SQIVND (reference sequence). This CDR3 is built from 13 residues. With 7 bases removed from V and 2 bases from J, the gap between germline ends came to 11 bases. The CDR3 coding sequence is TGTGCCAGTACCGCGACAGTCAACACTGAAGCTTTCTTT. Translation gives CASTATVNTEAFF.

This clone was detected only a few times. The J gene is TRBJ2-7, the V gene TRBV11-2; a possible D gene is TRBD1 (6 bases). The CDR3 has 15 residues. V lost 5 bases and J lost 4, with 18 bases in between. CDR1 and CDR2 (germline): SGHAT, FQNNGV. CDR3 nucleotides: TGTGCCAGCAGCCCCTCCGGACAGTCTGTGTACGAGCAGTACTTC. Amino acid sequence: CASSPSGQSVYEQYF. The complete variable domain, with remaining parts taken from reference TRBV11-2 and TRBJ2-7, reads EAGVAQSPRYKIIEKRQSVAFWCNPISGHATLYWYQQILGQGPKLLIQFQNNGVVDDSQLPKDRFSAERLKGVDSTLKIQPAKLEDSAVYLCASSPSGQSVYEQYFGPGTRLTVT.

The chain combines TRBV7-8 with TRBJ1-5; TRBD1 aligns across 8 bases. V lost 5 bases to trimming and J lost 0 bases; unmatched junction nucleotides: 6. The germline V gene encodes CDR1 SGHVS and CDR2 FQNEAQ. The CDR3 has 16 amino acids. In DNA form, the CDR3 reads TGTGCCAGCAGCCAAGGGACAGGACATAGCAATCAGCCCCAGCATTTT. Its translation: CASSQGTGHSNQPQHF.

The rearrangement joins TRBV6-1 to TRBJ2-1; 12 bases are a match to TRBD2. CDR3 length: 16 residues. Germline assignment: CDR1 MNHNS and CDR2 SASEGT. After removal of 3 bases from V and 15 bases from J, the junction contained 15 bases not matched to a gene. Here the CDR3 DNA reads TGTGCCAGCAGTGATGGGCTAGCGGGAGGGGCTGTCAAATGGTTCTTC. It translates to CASSDGLAGGAVKWFF.

CDR3 nucleotide sequence: TGTGCCAGCAGTTTATGGCAGGGGGACGGCTACACCTTC. This codes for CASSLWQGDGYTF. This rearrangement joins TRBV27 to TRBJ1-2; 7 nucleotides match TRBD1. Germline CDR1 is MNHEY and CDR2 is SMNVEV (reference sequence). This CDR3 region has 13 residues. V shed 1 base, J shed 8 bases, and the junction held 4 bases outside the gene matches.

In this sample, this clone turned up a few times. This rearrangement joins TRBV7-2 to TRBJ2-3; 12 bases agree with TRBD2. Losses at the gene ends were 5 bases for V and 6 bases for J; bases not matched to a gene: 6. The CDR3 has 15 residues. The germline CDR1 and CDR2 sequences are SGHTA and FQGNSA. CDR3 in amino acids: CASSPTSGSADTQYF. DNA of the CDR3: TGTGCCAGCAGCCCGACTAGCGGGAGCGCGGATACGCAGTATTTT.

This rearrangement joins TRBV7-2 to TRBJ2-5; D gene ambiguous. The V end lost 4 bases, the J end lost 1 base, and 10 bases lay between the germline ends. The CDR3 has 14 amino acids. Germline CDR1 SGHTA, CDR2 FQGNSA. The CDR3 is CASSSFGPQETQYF. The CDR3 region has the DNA TGTGCCAGCAGCTCCTTTGGCCCCCAAGAGACCCAGTACTTC.

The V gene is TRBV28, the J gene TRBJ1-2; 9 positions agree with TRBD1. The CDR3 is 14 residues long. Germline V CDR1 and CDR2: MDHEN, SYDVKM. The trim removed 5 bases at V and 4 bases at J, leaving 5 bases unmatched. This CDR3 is CASSTTGGRYGYTF. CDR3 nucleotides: TGTGCCAGCAGTACGACAGGGGGTCGCTATGGCTACACCTTC.

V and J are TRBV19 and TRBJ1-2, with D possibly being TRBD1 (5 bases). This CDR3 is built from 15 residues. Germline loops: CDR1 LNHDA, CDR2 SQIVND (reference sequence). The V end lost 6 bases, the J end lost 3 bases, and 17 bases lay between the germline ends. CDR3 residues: CASRQVLTVDYGYTF. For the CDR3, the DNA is TGTGCCAGTAGACAGGTCCTGACGGTCGACTATGGCTACACCTTC.

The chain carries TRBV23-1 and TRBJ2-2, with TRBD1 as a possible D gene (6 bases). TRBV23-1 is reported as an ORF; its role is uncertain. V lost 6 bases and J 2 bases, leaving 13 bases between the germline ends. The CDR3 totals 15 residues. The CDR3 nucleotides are TGCGCCAGCAGATACAGGGTATTAAACACCGGGGAGCTGTTTTTT. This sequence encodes CASRYRVLNTGELFF.

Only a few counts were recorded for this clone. The CDR3 sequence is CASSDRYNEQFF. For the CDR3, the DNA is TGTGCCAGCAGTGATCGCTACAATGAGCAGTTCTTC. This chain links TRBV6-1 with TRBJ2-1; D gene ambiguous. V lost 3 bases, J lost 3 bases, and 3 bases lay in between. CDR3 length equals 12 residues. CDR1 is MNHNS, CDR2 SASEGT, per germline.